This paragraph reports one T cell receptor beta chain. What it binds is unknown. This entry belongs to a study of tumor and adjacent non-tumor tissue in lung cancer. Study findings and constraints: Compared with tumor, normal lung showed significantly lower TCR diversity.

TCRbeta libraries were built with three rounds of nested PCR, modified from ARM-PCR. TCRdb reprocessed the multiplex PCR reads via MiXCR and lists one record per CDR3 protein. Seen here are roughly 220,000 distinct CDR3 sequences, about two thirds observed once, and the top ten hold around 25%. This sample's RNA came from whole unsorted tissue. Source material: lung tumor tissue. This TCR was sampled from a man between 60 and 75 years old with non-small cell lung cancer.

CDR3 region: CASSLTPGAYEQYF. The CDR3 DNA reads as TGTGCCAGCAGCCTGACGCCGGGGGCCTACGAGCAGTACTTC. The chain employs TRBV11-3 and TRBJ2-7; possible D gene TRBD2, 6 bases. CDR3 length: 14 amino acids. The germline gives CDR1 SGHNT, CDR2 YENEEA. The V end was cut by 5 bases, the J end by 2 bases, with 13 bases between.